This T cell receptor (beta chain) came from a study of blood T cell repertoires in COVID-19. Study overall: The United States, Italy and Spain supplied acute and convalescent COVID-19 samples. The analysed material was cDNA or gDNA that came from T cells, B-cell-depleted T cells, or PBMCs.

The germline V gene encodes CDR1 LNHNV and CDR2 YYDKDF (reference sequence). The length of the CDR3 is 15 residues. V was trimmed by 6 bases and J by 4 bases, leaving 17 bases between them. As processed by the authors: Estimated nucleated cell counts came from reference gene primer amplification. Generated by immunoSEQ multiplex PCR, the TCRdb table keeps only in-frame clones and is missing some. From that table come the V and J calls and clone size; the DNA was used to work out D and trimming. The sample includes about 47,000 clones, around 83% of them seen just once. Sample: peripheral blood. The V and J genes are TRBV15 and TRBJ2-3, with D maybe TRBD2 (6 bases). This receptor was obtained from a man over 45 with acute or convalescent COVID-19. The CDR3 loop reads CATRGPGGPADTQYF. As DNA, the CDR3 is TGTGCCACCAGAGGGCCAGGAGGGCCCGCAGATACGCAGTATTTT.